Listed below are T cell receptor beta chains from one sample, sequenced in a study of post-analysis software for immune sequencing data. Each CDR3 protein gets one entry after TCRdb re-called the PCR reads with MiXCR. Among roughly 800,000 distinct CDR3 sequences listed, around 42% were seen once. Source material: blood. The receptors derive from a girl aged 10 to 17 with multiple sclerosis. The CDR3 runs from the conserved cysteine through the conserved F or W. D genes are given only for firm matches. The size entry is marked missing in some rows and otherwise reads once, few, many or a size class.

DNA: TGTGCCAGCACCCTGAGCCCGGGGATAAACACCGGGGAGCTGTTTTTT; CDR3: CASTLSPGINTGELFF; length: 16; size: -; J: TRBJ2-2; D: -; V: TRBV12-3/TRBV12-4
DNA: TGTGCCGGGTCCGGGGGGTACACTGAAGCTTTCTTT; CDR3: CAGSGGYTEAFF; length: 12; size: -; J: TRBJ1-1; D: -; V: TRBV7-3
DNA: TGTGCCACCAGCGACAGGGCCGTTTACTACGAGCAGTACTTC; CDR3: CATSDRAVYYEQYF; length: 14; size: few; J: TRBJ2-7; D: -; V: TRBV21-1
DNA: TGTGCCAGCAGCTATCTACCTGCGGGGGCTGGACCAAACAATGAGCAGTTCTTC; CDR3: CASSYLPAGAGPNNEQFF; length: 18; size: -; J: TRBJ2-1; D: -; V: TRBV7-3
DNA: TGTGCCAGCAGTGTTGGGACTAGCGGCGAGTTCTTC; CDR3: CASSVGTSGEFF; length: 12; size: -; J: TRBJ2-1; D: TRBD2; V: TRBV2
DNA: TGTGCCACCAGTCTTGGGGGGGCAACAGATACGCAGTATTTT; CDR3: CATSLGGATDTQYF; length: 14; size: few; J: TRBJ2-3; D: -; V: TRBV24-1
DNA: TGTGCCCGCAGCCAAGATCGGGGGCCCAATCAGCCCCAGCATTTT; CDR3: CARSQDRGPNQPQHF; length: 15; size: -; J: TRBJ1-5; D: -; V: TRBV4-2
DNA: TGTGCCAGCAGTTCGGGGGTTCCCAATGAGCAGTTCTTC; CDR3: CASSSGVPNEQFF; length: 13; size: -; J: TRBJ2-1; D: -; V: TRBV28
DNA: TGTGCCATCAGTGGAGGGGGTAGCGCGACCTACGAGCAGTACTTC; CDR3: CAISGGGSATYEQYF; length: 15; size: few; J: TRBJ2-7; D: -; V: TRBV10-3
DNA: TGTGCCAGCAGACCTCGGACGAAAGAGACCCAGTACTTC; CDR3: CASRPRTKETQYF; length: 13; size: few; J: TRBJ2-5; D: -; V: TRBV12-3/TRBV12-4
DNA: TGCAGCGTTGAAGAGGAGGGGGCGAGGTATGGCTACACCTTC; CDR3: CSVEEEGARYGYTF; length: 14; size: -; J: TRBJ1-2; D: TRBD1; V: TRBV29-1
DNA: TGTGCCAGCAGCTTAGATCGGGCTGGTGCGCAGTATTTT; CDR3: CASSLDRAGAQYF; length: 13; size: -; J: TRBJ2-3; D: -; V: TRBV11-2
DNA: TGTGCCAGCAGCCGCCGACAGGCAACTAATGAAAAACTGTTTTTT; CDR3: CASSRRQATNEKLFF; length: 15; size: -; J: TRBJ1-4; D: -; V: TRBV12-3/TRBV12-4
DNA: TGTGCCAGCAGCTTAAGGACCGCGGTTACGAGCATGTACTTC; CDR3: CASSLRTAVTSMYF; length: 14; size: -; J: TRBJ2-7; D: -; V: TRBV13
DNA: TGTGCCATCAGTGAGTCGGTGGGACTAGCGGGAGGGGCGTTCTTC; CDR3: CAISESVGLAGGAFF; length: 15; size: -; J: TRBJ2-1; D: TRBD2; V: TRBV10-3
DNA: TGTGCCAGCAGCGACCGGTCGGGGGCACTAGCCAAAAACATTCAGTACTTC; CDR3: CASSDRSGALAKNIQYF; length: 17; size: -; J: TRBJ2-4; D: -; V: TRBV6-6
DNA: TGCAGCGTCACAGGGGGATACTACGAGCAGTACTTC; CDR3: CSVTGGYYEQYF; length: 12; size: medium-sized; J: TRBJ2-7; D: TRBD1; V: TRBV29-1
DNA: TGTGCCAGCAGCTCGCAACGAGGGGGAAGGCGCGCTTTCTTT; CDR3: CASSSQRGGRRAFF; length: 14; size: -; J: TRBJ1-1; D: -; V: TRBV7-8
DNA: TGTGCTAGTGGTTTGGAATTTACAGGGGGCTCTAGCTATGGCTACACCTTC; CDR3: CASGLEFTGGSSYGYTF; length: 17; size: -; J: TRBJ1-2; D: TRBD1; V: TRBV12-5
DNA: TGTGCCAGCAGCTTGTCAACGGGACTCACAGATACGCAGTATTTT; CDR3: CASSLSTGLTDTQYF; length: 15; size: few; J: TRBJ2-3; D: -; V: TRBV5-6
DNA: TGCGCCAGCAGCCACCGGGGCCCCCGAGCGGCAGATACGCAGTATTTT; CDR3: CASSHRGPRAADTQYF; length: 16; size: -; J: TRBJ2-3; D: -; V: TRBV5-1
DNA: TGTGCCAGCAGTCCACTAGCGGGGTTCACAGATACGCAGTATTTT; CDR3: CASSPLAGFTDTQYF; length: 15; size: -; J: TRBJ2-3; D: TRBD2; V: TRBV12-3/TRBV12-4
DNA: TGTGCCAGCAGCTTAGGGACTAGCGGGAGGGTGAACATTCAGTACTTC; CDR3: CASSLGTSGRVNIQYF; length: 16; size: few; J: TRBJ2-4; D: TRBD2; V: TRBV5-4
DNA: TGCGCCAGCAGCCAAGATCGGTCGGCGGGTAAACAAGAGACCCAGTACTTC; CDR3: CASSQDRSAGKQETQYF; length: 17; size: few; J: TRBJ2-5; D: -; V: TRBV4-1
DNA: TGTGCCAGCTACGGACAGGGATATAATAATGAAAAACTGTTTTTT; CDR3: CASYGQGYNNEKLFF; length: 15; size: once; J: TRBJ1-4; D: TRBD1; V: TRBV6-1
DNA: TGCAGTGCTAGAGGACTTCAGTTCTACGAGCAGTACTTC; CDR3: CSARGLQFYEQYF; length: 13; size: few; J: TRBJ2-7; D: -; V: TRBV20-1
DNA: TGTGCCAGCAGCTTTTCGACACGCAGGGGCAATGAGCAGTTCTTC; CDR3: CASSFSTRRGNEQFF; length: 15; size: -; J: TRBJ2-1; D: -; V: TRBV7-9
DNA: TGTGCCAGCTCACCAGGGACAGGGGCCGAGCAGTACTTC; CDR3: CASSPGTGAEQYF; length: 13; size: few; J: TRBJ2-7; D: TRBD1; V: TRBV2
DNA: TGTGCCAGCAGCTCTGGGGGGGGAGGGGACGAGCAGTACTTC; CDR3: CASSSGGGGDEQYF; length: 14; size: few; J: TRBJ2-7; D: TRBD2; V: TRBV7-2
DNA: TGTGCCAGCACCGACCAGGGAACCTACGAGCAGTACTTC; CDR3: CASTDQGTYEQYF; length: 13; size: -; J: TRBJ2-7; D: -; V: TRBV28
DNA: TGTGCCAGCAGCCCTAGATTTGGAGGGCCTTGGGGGGAGCTGTTTTTT; CDR3: CASSPRFGGPWGELFF; length: 16; size: -; J: TRBJ2-2; D: -; V: TRBV7-2
DNA: TGTGCCTGTCGAAAGCTGGGGGGAACTTATGGCTACACCTTC; CDR3: CACRKLGGTYGYTF; length: 14; size: few; J: TRBJ1-2; D: -; V: TRBV6-6
DNA: TGTGCCAGTCGAAGGCAGGCCCGTACGCAGTATTTT; CDR3: CASRRQARTQYF; length: 12; size: -; J: TRBJ2-3; D: -; V: TRBV12-3/TRBV12-4
DNA: TGTGCCACCAGCAGAGAGGGCATGACTTCCCAAGAGACCCAGTACTTC; CDR3: CATSREGMTSQETQYF; length: 16; size: -; J: TRBJ2-5; D: -; V: TRBV15
DNA: TGCAGTGCTAGAGGGACTAGCGTTAGGGATACGCAGTATTTT; CDR3: CSARGTSVRDTQYF; length: 14; size: once; J: TRBJ2-3; D: TRBD2; V: TRBV20-1
DNA: TGTGCCAGCAGCCAGGGACGAGATTCACCCCTCCACTTT; CDR3: CASSQGRDSPLHF; length: 13; size: few; J: TRBJ1-6; D: -; V: TRBV6-5
DNA: TGTGCCAGCAGTGAATTGTCTAGCGGGAGTAAGGATACGCAGTATTTT; CDR3: CASSELSSGSKDTQYF; length: 16; size: -; J: TRBJ2-3; D: TRBD2; V: TRBV6-1
DNA: TGCAGTGCGGGCGGGTCCTCCTACGAGCAGTACTTC; CDR3: CSAGGSSYEQYF; length: 12; size: -; J: TRBJ2-7; D: -; V: TRBV20-1
DNA: TGTGCCAGCAGCTTCTACTTAGCAGATACGCAGTATTTT; CDR3: CASSFYLADTQYF; length: 13; size: few; J: TRBJ2-3; D: -; V: TRBV27
DNA: TGTGCCAGCAGCTCCGAAGACAGGGGGCGCCGGGAGACCCAGTACTTC; CDR3: CASSSEDRGRRETQYF; length: 16; size: few; J: TRBJ2-5; D: TRBD1; V: TRBV7-9
DNA: TGTGCCAGCGCCCTTGAGACAGGGGAGGCAAGTGAAAAACTGTTTTTT; CDR3: CASALETGEASEKLFF; length: 16; size: few; J: TRBJ1-4; D: TRBD1; V: TRBV12-3/TRBV12-4
DNA: TGTGCCAGTGGGACCCGTAGCTCCTACGAGCAGTACTTC; CDR3: CASGTRSSYEQYF; length: 13; size: -; J: TRBJ2-7; D: -; V: TRBV28
DNA: TGCAGCGTTGCGAAGGGCTTTTTAGCGGGTGCACAAGAGACCCAGTACTTC; CDR3: CSVAKGFLAGAQETQYF; length: 17; size: few; J: TRBJ2-5; D: TRBD2; V: TRBV29-1
DNA: TGCGCCAGCAGCTTGGCCACGGGAGAGCGTCCCCCCGAGCAGTACTTC; CDR3: CASSLATGERPPEQYF; length: 16; size: -; J: TRBJ2-7; D: -; V: TRBV5-1
DNA: TGTGCCAGCAGTTACTCGATGAATAACCCCTACGAGCAGTACTTC; CDR3: CASSYSMNNPYEQYF; length: 15; size: few; J: TRBJ2-7; D: -; V: TRBV6-2/TRBV6-3
DNA: TGCAGCGTTTTCCAGGGGGCCTCCTACGAGCAGTACTTC; CDR3: CSVFQGASYEQYF; length: 13; size: -; J: TRBJ2-7; D: TRBD1; V: TRBV29-1
DNA: TGTGCCAGCAGTGATTTTCGGACTCTAAGCACAGATACGCAGTATTTT; CDR3: CASSDFRTLSTDTQYF; length: 16; size: -; J: TRBJ2-3; D: -; V: TRBV2
DNA: TGCAGTGCTAGAGACTCGCGGGAGTACGGAAACATTCAGTACTTC; CDR3: CSARDSREYGNIQYF; length: 15; size: many; J: TRBJ2-4; D: TRBD2; V: TRBV20-1
DNA: TGTGCCAGCAGTTTTACCCAATGGACCTACGAGCAGTACTTC; CDR3: CASSFTQWTYEQYF; length: 14; size: -; J: TRBJ2-7; D: -; V: TRBV28
DNA: TGTGCCAGCAGCCCCGGACAGGCACAGACCCAGTACTTC; CDR3: CASSPGQAQTQYF; length: 13; size: -; J: TRBJ2-5; D: TRBD1; V: TRBV7-2
DNA: TGTGCCAGCAGTGAGTTTGTTAGCGTAGCCGAGCAGTACTTC; CDR3: CASSEFVSVAEQYF; length: 14; size: once; J: TRBJ2-7; D: -; V: TRBV2
DNA: TGTGCCAGCAGCCCTTTTGATGGTCAGCCCCAGCATTTT; CDR3: CASSPFDGQPQHF; length: 13; size: once; J: TRBJ1-5; D: -; V: TRBV9
DNA: TGTGCCAGCAAACAGTCCCACGAGCAGTACTTC; CDR3: CASKQSHEQYF; length: 11; size: -; J: TRBJ2-7; D: -; V: TRBV28
DNA: TGTGCCAGCAGCGACCGGGAGGGCAGAAACATTCAGTACTTC; CDR3: CASSDREGRNIQYF; length: 14; size: -; J: TRBJ2-4; D: TRBD2; V: TRBV3-1
DNA: TGTGCCAGCAGTCCTGGGACAGGCGGACAGCCCCAGCATTTT; CDR3: CASSPGTGGQPQHF; length: 14; size: few; J: TRBJ1-5; D: TRBD1; V: TRBV6-5
DNA: TGTGCCATCATCGGGCAGGAGGTCAATCAGCCCCAGCATTTT; CDR3: CAIIGQEVNQPQHF; length: 14; size: -; J: TRBJ1-5; D: -; V: TRBV10-3
DNA: TGTGCCAGCAGCCGATCTAGCGGGAGGGCCTTTAGAACAGATACGCAGTATTTT; CDR3: CASSRSSGRAFRTDTQYF; length: 18; size: many; J: TRBJ2-3; D: TRBD2; V: TRBV11-3
DNA: TGCAGTGCCGTTGTTGCGGGGTCCTACAATGAGCAGTTCTTC; CDR3: CSAVVAGSYNEQFF; length: 14; size: few; J: TRBJ2-1; D: -; V: TRBV20-1
DNA: TGTGCCAGCAGCTTACGTGATAGCGAATACAATGAGCAGTTCTTC; CDR3: CASSLRDSEYNEQFF; length: 15; size: few; J: TRBJ2-1; D: -; V: TRBV11-3